The clone carrying this TCR beta chain was counted a few times. These data originate in a study of blood T cell repertoires in COVID-19. Study-wide background: Both acute and convalescent COVID-19 samples were obtained from the United States, Italy and Spain. The cDNA or gDNA used as material had been derived from T cells, B-cell-depleted T cells, or PBMCs.

The V end lost 4 bases, the J end lost 4 bases, and 13 bases lay between the germline ends. The CDR3 runs 14 residues. Germline CDR1 and CDR2: MNHEY and SVGEGT. As processed by the authors: Amplification from reference gene primers served as the basis for estimated nucleated cell counts. TCRdb's copy holds only in-frame clones and misses some; the assay was immunoSEQ multiplex PCR. V, J and clone size were drawn from that table, and D and trimming were deduced from the DNA. The table records 95,000 to 150,000 clones, about 82% of them present only once. V gene TRBV6-2 or TRBV6-3 combines with J gene TRBJ1-2; weak D call: TRBD1 (6 bases). This clonotype was obtained from a man aged 60 to 69 with active or convalescent COVID-19. The sequencing input was peripheral blood. The CDR3 DNA is TGTGCCAGCAGTTCGGCAGGGGATGGCTATGGCTACACCTTC. The encoded protein is CASSSAGDGYGYTF.